The 22 T cell receptor beta chains given below trace back to one sample, sequenced in a study of CD8 T cells in ankylosing spondylitis. Study-level points and caveats: For ankylosing spondylitis blood, a TCR beta motif of about 8 highly homologous variants appeared characteristic.

One entry per CDR3 protein, called by TCRdb with MiXCR from the 5' RACE reads. This sample carries 350,000 to 550,000 distinct CDR3 sequences, roughly 26% of them seen once, and the ten largest clones take about 0.89%. These receptors have no known antigen. Sequenced sample: blood, either unsorted or a sorted T cell fraction (not recorded which). The origin of the receptors is a male donor with ankylosing spondylitis.

This clonotype was observed a few times. The gene calls are TRBV5-1 and TRBJ2-5; weak D call: TRBD2 (5 bases). The CDR3 loop spans 16 amino acids. In germline, CDR1 is SGHRS, CDR2 YFSETQ. V gave up 4 bases and J gave up 0 bases, with 16 bases separating them. CDR3 bases: TGCGCCAGCAGCCCGCGTAGCGCCAACTACCAAGAGACCCAGTACTTC. Amino acid sequence: CASSPRSANYQETQYF. Full variable domain (remainder filled in from reference TRBV5-1 and TRBJ2-5): KAGVTQTPRYLIKTRGQQVTLSCSPISGHRSVSWYQQTPGQGLQFLFEYFSETQRNKGNFPGRFSGRQFSNSRSEMNVSTLELGDSALYLCASSPRSANYQETQYFGPGTRLLVL.

The genes are TRBV20-1 and TRBJ2-1; D uncertain. V was pared by 3 bases and J by 0 bases, with 15 bases between. This CDR3 is 16 amino acids long. The germline CDR1 and CDR2 sequences are DFQATT and SNEGSKA (reference sequence). The CDR3 DNA reads as TGCAGTGCTAGCTGGAGAGACGGTAGCTCCTACAATGAGCAGTTCTTC. Amino acid sequence: CSASWRDGSSYNEQFF.

This clonotype was detected ten times or more. The chain couples TRBV7-2 to TRBJ2-1; D uncertain. The CDR3 consists of 13 residues. The V and J ends lost 3 bases and 7 bases respectively, with 10 bases between them. Germline-derived CDR1 and CDR2 are SGHTA and FQGNSA. The CDR3 loop is CASSFTTLNEQFF. CDR3 bases: TGTGCCAGCAGCTTTACGACTCTTAATGAGCAGTTCTTC.

This clonotype appeared a few times. The chain combines TRBV5-1 with TRBJ2-3; TRBD2 agrees at 10 bases. Per germline, CDR1 SGHRS and CDR2 YFSETQ. J lost 5 bases, V lost 0 bases, and 9 bases had no gene match. The CDR3 is made up of 17 amino acids. The CDR3 reads CASSLGGASGSQDTQYF. The DNA of the CDR3 is TGCGCCAGCAGCTTGGGAGGGGCTAGCGGGAGCCAAGATACGCAGTATTTT.

The V call is TRBV5-5, the J call TRBJ2-1, with 10 positions matching TRBD2. The germline gives CDR1 SGHKS, CDR2 YYEKEE (reference sequence). V lost 2 bases, J lost 9 bases, and 5 bases stayed unmatched. The CDR3 extends over 14 amino acids. CDR3 region: CASSFRLAGVEQFF. The CDR3 coding sequence is TGTGCCAGCAGCTTTCGCCTAGCGGGAGTTGAGCAGTTCTTC.

The chain couples TRBV20-1 to TRBJ2-1; maybe TRBD1 (6 bases). Looked up from germline, CDR1 is DFQATT and CDR2 is SNEGSKA (reference sequence). V was pared by 4 bases and J by 3 bases, with 13 bases between. The CDR3 spans 14 residues. The CDR3 here is CSATHRAVYNEQFF. In DNA form, the CDR3 reads TGCAGTGCTACGCACAGGGCGGTCTACAATGAGCAGTTCTTC.

The chain has TRBV2 and TRBJ2-2; D tentatively reads TRBD1 or TRBD2 (5 bases each). Germline V gives CDR1 SNHLY, CDR2 FYNNEI. The CDR3 is made up of 13 amino acids. Trimming removed 2 bases from V and 6 bases from J, with 7 bases in between. This CDR3 reads CASSERGSGELFF. The CDR3 nucleotides are TGTGCCAGCAGTGAACGGGGCTCCGGGGAGCTGTTTTTT.

The chain joins TRBV10-3 to TRBJ2-3; TRBD2 aligns across 11 bases. Germline CDR1 reads ENHRY; CDR2 reads SYGVKD. After removal of 2 bases from V and 4 bases from J, the junction contained 14 bases not matched to a gene. The CDR3 covers 19 residues. The DNA of the CDR3 is TGTGCCATCAGTGAGGATGATACGGGACTAGCGGTCCATTCAGATACGCAGTATTTT. Translation gives CAISEDDTGLAVHSDTQYF.

In this sample, this clonotype turned up a few times. This chain joins TRBV7-8 and TRBJ1-6; D may be TRBD1 (5 bases). The V end lost 2 bases, the J end lost 5 bases, and 10 bases lay between the germline ends. This CDR3 comprises 15 residues. Looked up from germline, CDR1 is SGHVS and CDR2 is FQNEAQ. The CDR3 DNA reads as TGTGCCAGCAGCTTAATGACAGCCGATAATTCACCCCTCCACTTT. Protein sequence: CASSLMTADNSPLHF.

V gene TRBV5-6 combines with J gene TRBJ2-2; TRBD1 matches at 10 bases. Germline assignment: CDR1 SGHDT and CDR2 YYEEEE. The ends lost 6 bases at V and 7 bases at J; junction bases unmatched: 6. The CDR3 has 14 amino acids. CDR3 amino acids: CASTTDRGIGELFF. CDR3 DNA: TGTGCCAGCACTACGGACAGGGGGATCGGGGAGCTGTTTTTT.

This rearrangement joins TRBV3-1 to TRBJ2-7; 9 bases line up with TRBD2. This CDR3 is 12 amino acids long. Germline-derived CDR1 and CDR2 are LGHDT and YNNKEL (reference sequence). Trimming took 10 bases from V and 7 from J; bases not matched to a gene: 8. The CDR3 loop is CATKPAGGEQYF. CDR3 in DNA: TGTGCCACAAAGCCAGCGGGAGGTGAGCAGTACTTC.

V usage is TRBV20-1 and J usage is TRBJ2-5; D is unclear. The germline V gene has CDR1 DFQATT and CDR2 SNEGSKA (reference sequence). This CDR3 spans 14 amino acids. Trimming took 0 bases from V and 5 from J, leaving 13 bases between them. CDR3 in amino acids: CSARDGLGEETQYF. In nucleotides, the CDR3 is TGCAGTGCTAGAGATGGGCTAGGAGAGGAGACCCAGTACTTC.

The chain joins TRBV5-1 to TRBJ1-4; 8 bases are a match to TRBD1. There are 15 residues in the CDR3. Germline CDR1 SGHRS, CDR2 YFSETQ. With V trimmed by 1 base and J by 8 bases, 7 bases remained unmatched. DNA of the CDR3: TGCGCCAGCAGCTTGAGGGCAGGGGGCCGAGAAAAACTGTTTTTT. Translation gives CASSLRAGGREKLFF.

V gene TRBV10-3 combines with J gene TRBJ1-1; no reliable D call. The CDR3 is made up of 13 amino acids. CDR1 ENHRY and CDR2 SYGVKD come from the germline V gene. V dropped 6 bases and J dropped 0 bases, with 8 bases sitting between them. In DNA form, the CDR3 reads TGTGCCATCAGCGCGACCCTGAACACTGAAGCTTTCTTT. Its protein is CAISATLNTEAFF.

The chain carries TRBV3-1 and TRBJ2-7, with D unclear. The CDR3 runs to 14 residues. Trimming pared 4 bases from V and 3 bases from J, leaving 13 bases between. Germline CDR1 is LGHDT and CDR2 is YNNKEL (reference sequence). The CDR3 reads CASSPLRLGYEQYF. The CDR3 DNA follows: TGTGCCAGCAGCCCGTTACGTCTAGGCTACGAGCAGTACTTC.

This clonotype was counted ten times or more. The chain links TRBV5-6 to TRBJ2-1; D is perhaps TRBD2 (5 bases). Germline-derived CDR1 and CDR2 are SGHDT and YYEEEE. The V end was cut by 1 base, the J end by 8 bases, with 10 bases between. The CDR3 runs 13 residues. CDR3 coding DNA: TGTGCCAGCAGCTTGAGAGGGCCTGATGAGCAGTTCTTC. As protein: CASSLRGPDEQFF.

J is TRBJ2-7 and V is TRBV10-3, with D possibly being TRBD1 (7 bases). The CDR3 loop spans 15 amino acids. The V end was cut by 4 bases, the J end by 1 base, with 14 bases between. The germline CDR1 and CDR2 sequences are ENHRY and SYGVKD. The CDR3 DNA sequence: TGTGCCATCAGTGGGGGGGACAGAGATTCCTACGAGCAGTACGTC. It yields the protein CAISGGDRDSYEQYV.

This clonotype turned up a few times. The V gene is TRBV14, the J gene TRBJ1-2; D gene unclear. Per the germline V gene, CDR1 is SGHDN and CDR2 is FVKESK. The CDR3 totals 14 residues. Deletions cut 3 bases from V and 7 bases from J, with 15 bases between. CDR3 bases: TGTGCCAGCAGCCAGTATCGGGGATCGGGTGGCTACACCTTC. It specifies CASSQYRGSGGYTF.

The chain uses TRBV3-1 and TRBJ1-5; D is perhaps TRBD1 (5 bases). The CDR3 extends over 17 amino acids. The V and J ends lost 1 base and 3 bases respectively, with 16 bases between them. Per germline, CDR1 LGHDT and CDR2 YNNKEL (reference sequence). The CDR3 region has the DNA TGTGCCAGCAGCCAAGGTCCACTCGGGGCTACCAATCAGCCCCAGCATTTT. This encodes CASSQGPLGATNQPQHF.

This clonotype occurred a few times. The chain is built from TRBV12-3 or TRBV12-4 and TRBJ1-1; weak D call: TRBD1 (6 bases). Between the trimmed V and J ends, which lost 7 bases and 6 bases, there was a span of 15 bases. The CDR3 extends over 13 amino acids. The CDR3 DNA is TGTGCCAGCACCCTGCGGGGGGGCGCTGAAGCTTTCTTT. Amino acid sequence: CASTLRGGAEAFF.

V gene TRBV7-2 combines with J gene TRBJ2-2; D is ambiguous. The CDR3 contains 14 residues. The ends were cut back, 1 base at V and 2 bases at J, with 5 bases in the middle. The germline CDR1 and CDR2 sequences are SGHTA and FQGNSA. Written as DNA, the CDR3 is TGTGCCAGCAGCTTAGACCAAAACACCGGGGAGCTGTTTTTT. This gives the protein CASSLDQNTGELFF. Full variable domain (remainder filled in from reference TRBV7-2 and TRBJ2-2): GAGVSQSPSNKVTEKGKDVELRCDPISGHTALYWYRQSLGQGLEFLIYFQGNSAPDKSGLPSDRFSAERTGGSVSTLTIQRTQQEDSAVYLCASSLDQNTGELFFGEGSRLTVL.

The chain uses TRBV14 and TRBJ2-7; 9 bases are a match to TRBD1. V lost 6 bases to trimming and J lost 2 bases; unmatched junction nucleotides: 14. The length of the CDR3 is 17 residues. Germline V lookup: CDR1 SGHDN, CDR2 FVKESK. The CDR3 DNA follows: TGTGCCAGCAGGCAAATGGGACAGGGACCCTTGACCTACGAGCAGTACGTC. Translation: CASRQMGQGPLTYEQYV.